This record looks at one TCR beta chain sequence and its context. Germline assignment: CDR1 SGHRS and CDR2 YFSETQ. The V end was cut by 0 bases, the J end by 3 bases, with 10 bases between. The CDR3 sequence is 15 residues long. This sample was included in a study of blood T cell repertoires in COVID-19. Study background: Samples taken during acute and convalescent COVID-19 were collected in the United States, Italy and Spain. Sample material is recorded as cDNA or gDNA derived from T cells, B-cell-depleted T cells, or PBMCs.

In the authors' workflow: Estimation of nucleated cell counts was performed using reference gene primer amplification. Assay used: immunoSEQ multiplex PCR; TCRdb lists only in-frame clones, some missing. V and J calls and clone size follow that table, whereas D and trimming were derived from the DNA. This sample yields some 190,000 clones, of which roughly 85% are seen a single time; 4% to 5% belongs to the top ten. Sequenced material: peripheral blood. This sequence joins TRBV5-1 and TRBJ2-1, with a tentative D call TRBD2 (5 bases). The sequence came from a woman aged 80 or over with acute or convalescent COVID-19. The CDR3, as DNA: TGCGCCAGCAGCTTGGATAGCGCCAGCTACAATGAGCAGTTCTTC. It is translated as CASSLDSASYNEQFF.